The source of this TCR beta chain is a study of cytomegalovirus exposure and HLA in healthy donors. Study context: Among roughly 180 million T cells, an earlier analysis found about 100 million unique TCR beta sequences. General study results and limits: Clonal expansion was found to be greater in HLA-associated TCR beta chains than in equally common others in a later analysis. TCR association rates varied by HLA locus in a later analysis, with DRB1 highest and HLA-C lowest.

Per germline, CDR1 SGHRS and CDR2 YFSETQ. J was trimmed by 3 bases and V by 3 bases; bases with no gene match: 6. This CDR3 is 15 amino acids long. PCR primers comprised 60 Vbeta and 13 Jbeta primers. Using immunoSEQ multiplex PCR, the repertoire was profiled, and TCRdb retains in-frame clones only, with some absent. The sample carries some 150,000 clones, more than 7.5% recorded once. This clone showed up just a few times. Its cognate antigen is unknown. The source is a man aged 45 to 65 in good health and CMV-seronegative. The sequenced material came from PBMCs. The rearrangement joins TRBV5-1 to TRBJ1-5; 7 bases fit TRBD1. The CDR3 coding sequence is TGCGCCAGCAGCTCCTCTGGACAGGTCAATCAGCCCCAGCATTTT. This translates into CASSSSGQVNQPQHF.